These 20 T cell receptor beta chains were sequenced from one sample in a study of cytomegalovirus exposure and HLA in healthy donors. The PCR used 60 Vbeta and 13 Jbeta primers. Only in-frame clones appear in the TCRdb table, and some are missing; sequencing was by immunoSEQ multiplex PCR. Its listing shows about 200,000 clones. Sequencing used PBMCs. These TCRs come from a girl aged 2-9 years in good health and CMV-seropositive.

The CDR3 loop reads CASSLGQGRGNTEAFF. The CDR3 bases are TGTGCCAGCAGCCTCGGACAGGGCAGGGGGAACACTGAAGCTTTCTTT. The genes are TRBV11-3 and TRBJ1-1; the match to TRBD1 covers 8 bases. Germline V gene sequence: CDR1 SGHNT, CDR2 YENEEA. V lost 5 bases, J lost 1 base, and 9 bases stayed unmatched. The CDR3 is 16 residues long.

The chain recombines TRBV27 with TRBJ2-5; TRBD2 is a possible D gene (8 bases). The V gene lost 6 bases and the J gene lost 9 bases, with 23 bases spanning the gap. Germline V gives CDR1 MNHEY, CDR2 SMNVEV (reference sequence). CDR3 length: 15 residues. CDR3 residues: CASSPGQAGGDAQYF. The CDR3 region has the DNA TGTGCCAGCAGCCCTGGACAGGCGGGGGGTGACGCCCAGTACTTC.

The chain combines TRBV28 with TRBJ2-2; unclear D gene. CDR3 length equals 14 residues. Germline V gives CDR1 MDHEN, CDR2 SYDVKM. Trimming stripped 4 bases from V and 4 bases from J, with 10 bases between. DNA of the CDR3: TGTGCCAGCAGTTGGTCCGAGGCCACCGGGGAGCTGTTTTTT. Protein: CASSWSEATGELFF.

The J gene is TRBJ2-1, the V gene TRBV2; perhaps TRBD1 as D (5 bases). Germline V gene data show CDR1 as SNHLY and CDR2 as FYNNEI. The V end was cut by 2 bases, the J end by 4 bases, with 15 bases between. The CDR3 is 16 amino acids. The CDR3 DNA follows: TGTGCCAGCAGTGAAATGGGTCCAGGGATTTACAATGAGCAGTTCTTC. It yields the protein CASSEMGPGIYNEQFF.

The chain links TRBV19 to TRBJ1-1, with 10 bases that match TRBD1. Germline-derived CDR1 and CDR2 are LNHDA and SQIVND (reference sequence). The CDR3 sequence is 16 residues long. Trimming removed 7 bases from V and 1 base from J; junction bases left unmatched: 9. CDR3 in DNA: TGTGCCAGTACTCCTACCAGGACAGGGGGGAACACTGAAGCTTTCTTT. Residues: CASTPTRTGGNTEAFF.

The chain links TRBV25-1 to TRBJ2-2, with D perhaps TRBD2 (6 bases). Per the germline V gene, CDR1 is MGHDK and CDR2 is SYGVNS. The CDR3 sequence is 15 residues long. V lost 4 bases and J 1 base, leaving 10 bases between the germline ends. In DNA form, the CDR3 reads TGTGCCAGCAGTGTAACGGGAGTGAACACCGGGGAGCTGTTTTTT. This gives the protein CASSVTGVNTGELFF. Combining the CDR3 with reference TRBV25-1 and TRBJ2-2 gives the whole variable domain EADIYQTPRYLVIGTGKKITLECSQTMGHDKMYWYQQDPGMELHLIHYSYGVNSTEKGDLSSESTVSRIRTEHFPLTLESARPSHTSQYLCASSVTGVNTGELFFGEGSRLTVL.

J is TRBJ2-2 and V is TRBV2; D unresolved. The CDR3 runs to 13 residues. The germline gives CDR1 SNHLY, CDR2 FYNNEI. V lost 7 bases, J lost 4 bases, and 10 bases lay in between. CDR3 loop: CASTKEPTGELFF. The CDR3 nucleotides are TGTGCCAGCACCAAAGAGCCCACCGGGGAGCTGTTTTTT.

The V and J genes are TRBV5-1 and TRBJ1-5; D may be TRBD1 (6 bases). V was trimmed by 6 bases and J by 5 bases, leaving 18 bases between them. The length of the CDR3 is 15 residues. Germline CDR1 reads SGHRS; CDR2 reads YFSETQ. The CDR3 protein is CASTREQGNYQPQHF. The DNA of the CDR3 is TGCGCCAGCACGAGGGAGCAGGGGAATTATCAGCCCCAGCATTTT.

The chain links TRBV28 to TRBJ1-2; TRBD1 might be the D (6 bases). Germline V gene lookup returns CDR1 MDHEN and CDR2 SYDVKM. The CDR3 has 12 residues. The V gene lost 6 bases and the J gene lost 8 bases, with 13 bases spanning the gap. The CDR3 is CASSRGGGGYTF. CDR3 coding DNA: TGTGCCAGCAGCCGAGGTGGGGGCGGCTACACCTTC.

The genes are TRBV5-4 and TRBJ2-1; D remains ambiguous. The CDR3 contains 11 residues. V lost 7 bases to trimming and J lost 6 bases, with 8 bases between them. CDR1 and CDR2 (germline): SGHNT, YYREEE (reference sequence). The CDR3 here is CASQQTNEQFF. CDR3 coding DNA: TGTGCCAGCCAACAGACCAATGAGCAGTTCTTC.

The CDR3, as DNA: TGCGCCAGCAGCCCAACCCTCCGACAGGAAGACTATGGCTACACCTTC. It is translated as CASSPTLRQEDYGYTF. This chain uses TRBV5-1 with TRBJ1-2; D possibly corresponds to TRBD1 (6 bases). Germline V lookup: CDR1 SGHRS, CDR2 YFSETQ. This CDR3 has 16 amino acids. Trimming shortened V by 4 bases and J by 3 bases, and 19 bases separated the two germline ends.

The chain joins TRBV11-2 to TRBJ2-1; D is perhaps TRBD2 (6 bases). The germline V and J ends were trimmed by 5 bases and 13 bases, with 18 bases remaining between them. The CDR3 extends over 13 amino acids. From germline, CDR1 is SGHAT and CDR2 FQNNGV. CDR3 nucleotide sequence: TGTGCCAGCAGCCCCAGAGTTCGGGAGCCCCAGTTCTTC. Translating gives CASSPRVREPQFF.

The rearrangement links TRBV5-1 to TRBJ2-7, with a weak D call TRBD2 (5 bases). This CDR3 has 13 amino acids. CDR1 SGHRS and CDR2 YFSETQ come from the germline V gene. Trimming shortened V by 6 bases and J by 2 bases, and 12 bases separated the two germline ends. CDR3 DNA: TGCGCCAGCAAGGGAGATGATACCTACGAGCAGTACTTC. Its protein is CASKGDDTYEQYF.

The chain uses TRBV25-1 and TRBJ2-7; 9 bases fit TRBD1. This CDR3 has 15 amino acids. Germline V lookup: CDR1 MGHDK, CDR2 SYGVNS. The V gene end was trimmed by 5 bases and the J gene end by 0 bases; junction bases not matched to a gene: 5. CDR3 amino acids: CASSRGQGPSYEQYF. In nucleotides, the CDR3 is TGTGCCAGCAGTAGGGGACAGGGACCCTCCTACGAGCAGTACTTC.

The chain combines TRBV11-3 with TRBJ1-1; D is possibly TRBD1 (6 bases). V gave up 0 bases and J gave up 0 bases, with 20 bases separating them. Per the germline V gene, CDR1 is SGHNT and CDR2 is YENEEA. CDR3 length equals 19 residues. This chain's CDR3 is CASSLDLGGEVLMNTEAFF. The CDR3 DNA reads TGTGCCAGCAGCTTAGATCTAGGGGGTGAGGTTTTAATGAACACTGAAGCTTTCTTT.

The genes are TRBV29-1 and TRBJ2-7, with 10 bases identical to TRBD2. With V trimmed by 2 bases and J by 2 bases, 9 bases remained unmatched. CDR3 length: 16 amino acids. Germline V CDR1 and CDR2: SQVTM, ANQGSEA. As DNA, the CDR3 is TGCAGCGTTGAAACTCCCAGGAGCGGGAGGGCCTACGAGCAGTACTTC. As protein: CSVETPRSGRAYEQYF.

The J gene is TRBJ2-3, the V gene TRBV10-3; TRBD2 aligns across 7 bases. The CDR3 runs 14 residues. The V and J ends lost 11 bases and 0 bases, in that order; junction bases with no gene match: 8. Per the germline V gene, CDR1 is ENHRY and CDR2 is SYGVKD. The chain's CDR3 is CAGHSGTSTDTQYF. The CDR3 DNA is TGTGCCGGCCACAGCGGGACTAGCACAGATACGCAGTATTTT.

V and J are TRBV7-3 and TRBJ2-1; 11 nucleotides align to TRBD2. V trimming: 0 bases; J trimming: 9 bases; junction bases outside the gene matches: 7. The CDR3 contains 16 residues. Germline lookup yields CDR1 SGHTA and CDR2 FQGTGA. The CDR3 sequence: CASSLTLAGGPGEQFF. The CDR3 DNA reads TGTGCCAGCAGCTTAACATTAGCGGGAGGGCCGGGTGAGCAGTTCTTC.

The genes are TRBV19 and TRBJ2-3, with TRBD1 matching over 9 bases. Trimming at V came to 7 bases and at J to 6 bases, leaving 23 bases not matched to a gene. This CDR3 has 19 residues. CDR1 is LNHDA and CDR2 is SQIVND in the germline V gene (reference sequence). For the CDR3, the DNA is TGTGCCAGTAAAGGTCAGGACAGGGGTAACTCCCTCCTAGTGGATACGCAGTATTTT. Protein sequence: CASKGQDRGNSLLVDTQYF.

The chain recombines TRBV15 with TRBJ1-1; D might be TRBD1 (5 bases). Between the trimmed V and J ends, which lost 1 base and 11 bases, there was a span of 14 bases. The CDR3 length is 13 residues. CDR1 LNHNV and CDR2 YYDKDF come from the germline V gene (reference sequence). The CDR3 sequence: CATSRGIDRDAFF. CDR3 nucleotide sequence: TGTGCCACCAGCAGAGGTATCGACAGAGATGCTTTCTTT.